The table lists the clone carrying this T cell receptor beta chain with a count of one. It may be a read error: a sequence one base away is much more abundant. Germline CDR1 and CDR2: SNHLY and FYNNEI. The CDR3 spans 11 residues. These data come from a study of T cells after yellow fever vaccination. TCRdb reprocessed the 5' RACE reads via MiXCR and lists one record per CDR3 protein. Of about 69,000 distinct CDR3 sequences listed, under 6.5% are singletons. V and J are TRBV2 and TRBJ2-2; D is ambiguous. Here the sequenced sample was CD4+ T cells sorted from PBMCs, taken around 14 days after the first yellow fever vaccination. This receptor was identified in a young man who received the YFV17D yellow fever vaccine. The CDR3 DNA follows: TGTGCCGGCAGTCGAGAAGGGGAGCTGTTTTTT. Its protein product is CAGSREGELFF.